This TCR beta chain was observed in a study of blood T cell repertoires in COVID-19. About the research overall: Sources were T cells, B-cell-depleted T cells, or PBMCs; the material itself was cDNA or gDNA.

Sequenced by immunoSEQ multiplex PCR; TCRdb stores in-frame clones only, minus some. The table shows around 130,000 clones, with 86% occurring only once. Germline V gene lookup returns CDR1 SGHNT and CDR2 YYREEE (reference sequence). CDR3 size: 14 residues. J gave up 10 bases and V 5 bases, and 9 bases lay outside the gene matches. The TCR originated in a man aged 35 to 55 with acute or convalescent COVID-19. The specimen sequenced was peripheral blood. This rearrangement joins TRBV5-4 to TRBJ1-4; TRBD1 matches 9 bases. The DNA of the CDR3 is TGTGCCAGCAGACCGGGACAGGGCGTTGGAAAACTGTTTTTT. It yields the protein CASRPGQGVGKLFF.